The rows below give T cell receptor beta chains drawn from one sample of a study of cytomegalovirus exposure and HLA in healthy donors. Generated by immunoSEQ multiplex PCR, the TCRdb table keeps only in-frame clones and is missing some. The data show approximately 190,000 clones, approximately 85% seen once. The sample was PBMCs. Receptors originate from a woman in her late teens or twenties in good health and CMV-seronegative. The CDR3 runs from the conserved cysteine through the conserved F or W. The D gene is left open where the match is weak. Clone size, where shown, is once, few, many, or a class for clones that have expanded.

>TRBD2|TRBJ2-7|-|TRBV27
CASSLSVSAASGLYEQYF
TGTGCCAGCAGTTTATCGGTGAGCGCGGCTAGCGGACTCTACGAGCAGTACTTC
>-|TRBJ1-4|-|TRBV15
CAIREDVGLFF
TGTGCCATCAGGGAGGACGTAGGACTGTTTTTT
>-|TRBJ2-1|-|TRBV19
CASRDSRVYNEQFF
TGTGCCAGTAGAGATAGCAGGGTCTACAATGAGCAGTTCTTC
>-|TRBJ1-2|-|TRBV7-9
CASSSGLLGYTF
TGTGCCAGCAGCTCGGGGTTGTTGGGCTACACCTTC
>TRBD1|TRBJ2-2|once|TRBV7-9
CASSLTTGKTGELFF
TGTGCCAGCAGCTTGACGACAGGGAAGACCGGGGAGCTGTTTTTT
>-|TRBJ1-2|-|TRBV2
CASSEAESGYTF
TGTGCCAGCAGTGAAGCCGAGTCTGGCTACACCTTC
>-|TRBJ2-7|-|TRBV2
CAGVVAGPEQYF
TGTGCCGGCGTTGTCGCGGGTCCAGAGCAGTACTTC
>-|TRBJ2-7|-|TRBV29-1
CSAMAGLSYEQYF
TGCAGCGCGATGGCGGGACTCTCCTACGAGCAGTACTTC
>-|TRBJ1-2|-|TRBV20-1
CSSNRVYTF
TGCAGTTCCAACAGGGTATACACCTTC
>-|TRBJ1-6|few|TRBV5-1
CASSFGGQASPLHF
TGCGCCAGCAGCTTTGGCGGCCAAGCGTCACCCCTCCACTTT
>TRBD2|TRBJ2-7|-|TRBV19
CAIFRLGAGGTYEQYF
TGTGCCATTTTTAGATTGGGGGCGGGGGGAACATACGAGCAGTACTTC
>-|TRBJ2-1|-|TRBV7-3
CASSDPGERNEQFF
TGTGCCAGCAGCGACCCCGGGGAACGAAATGAGCAGTTCTTC
>-|TRBJ1-3|-|TRBV6-6
CASSPLGASGNTIYF
TGTGCCAGCAGCCCCCTGGGGGCTTCTGGAAACACCATATATTTT
>TRBD2|TRBJ2-2|-|TRBV7-6
CASSEQTSGNTGELFF
TGTGCCAGCAGCGAGCAGACTAGCGGGAACACCGGGGAGCTGTTTTTT
>TRBD2|TRBJ2-1|-|TRBV27
CAIAGRTSGNNEQFF
TGTGCCATCGCGGGAAGGACTAGCGGGAACAATGAGCAGTTCTTC
>TRBD2|TRBJ2-1|-|TRBV28
CASSLWGGLAGGNEQFF
TGTGCCAGCAGTTTATGGGGCGGGCTAGCGGGAGGCAATGAGCAGTTCTTC
>-|TRBJ1-1|-|TRBV13
CASSRASGGLNTEAFF
TGTGCCAGCAGCCGCGCGTCCGGGGGGCTGAACACTGAAGCTTTCTTT
>TRBD1|TRBJ1-3|-|TRBV7-2
CASRPGQGGNTIYF
TGTGCCAGCAGACCGGGACAGGGTGGAAACACCATATATTTT